This is a list of T cell receptor beta chains from one sample in a study of T cells after yellow fever vaccination. TCRdb recomputed calls from the 5' RACE reads with MiXCR, one row per CDR3 protein. Among fewer than 450,000 distinct CDR3 sequences listed, roughly 7.5% were seen once. Here the sequenced sample was PBMCs, taken 45 days after the first yellow fever vaccination. These receptors were collected from a man between 18 and 29 years old who received the YFV17D yellow fever vaccine. The CDR3 runs from the conserved cysteine through the conserved F or W. The D gene is left open where the match is weak. The size field is filled for only some rows; it gives once, few, many or a size class.

V: TRBV4-2
size: few
D: -
J: TRBJ1-5
CDR3: CASSQDRKEQPQHF
DNA: TGTGCCAGCAGCCAAGATCGGAAGGAGCAGCCCCAGCATTTT

V: TRBV6-5
size: few
D: TRBD2
J: TRBJ2-7
CDR3: CASSSGASGSYEQYF
DNA: TGTGCCAGCAGTTCGGGTGCTAGCGGGTCCTACGAGCAGTACTTC

V: TRBV6-2/TRBV6-3
size: few
D: TRBD2
J: TRBJ2-1
CDR3: CASIKTSGGAFRWSEQFF
DNA: TGTGCCAGCATCAAGACTAGCGGGGGGGCCTTTAGATGGAGTGAGCAGTTCTTC

V: TRBV6-2/TRBV6-3
size: few
D: TRBD1
J: TRBJ2-5
CDR3: CASRRTGGKKTQYF
DNA: TGTGCCAGCAGACGAACAGGGGGCAAAAAGACCCAGTACTTC

V: TRBV6-1
size: -
D: -
J: TRBJ2-3
CDR3: CASSEDSAGALDTQYF
DNA: TGTGCCAGCAGTGAAGACTCTGCGGGGGCCTTAGATACGCAGTATTTT

V: TRBV9
size: -
D: -
J: TRBJ2-3
CDR3: CASSVVVGDTQYF
DNA: TGTGCCAGCAGCGTAGTCGTAGGAGATACGCAGTATTTT

V: TRBV7-2
size: few
D: TRBD1
J: TRBJ1-2
CDR3: CASSLAETVSRDRGPNYGYTF
DNA: TGTGCCAGCAGCTTAGCGGAGACCGTGTCCCGGGACAGGGGGCCTAACTATGGCTACACCTTC

V: TRBV2
size: -
D: -
J: TRBJ2-2
CDR3: CASSDVGRNTGELFF
DNA: TGTGCCAGCAGTGACGTCGGGAGAAACACCGGGGAGCTGTTTTTT

V: TRBV27
size: -
D: -
J: TRBJ2-7
CDR3: CASSFSGTLRVEQYF
DNA: TGTGCCAGCAGTTTCTCCGGGACCCTCCGGGTGGAGCAGTACTTC

V: TRBV5-1
size: -
D: -
J: TRBJ2-1
CDR3: CASSLASTPSSYNEQFF
DNA: TGCGCCAGCAGCTTGGCCTCGACACCGAGCTCCTACAATGAGCAGTTCTTC

V: TRBV5-1
size: few
D: TRBD1
J: TRBJ2-2
CDR3: CASSAGQVARTGELFF
DNA: TGCGCCAGCAGCGCCGGACAGGTCGCACGCACCGGGGAGCTGTTTTTT

V: TRBV7-2
size: many
D: -
J: TRBJ1-5
CDR3: CASSLPGHNNQPQHF
DNA: TGTGCCAGCAGCTTACCCGGACATAACAATCAGCCCCAGCATTTT

V: TRBV19
size: -
D: TRBD1
J: TRBJ2-7
CDR3: CASSSSYRGPSSYEQYF
DNA: TGTGCCAGTAGTAGCTCCTACAGGGGGCCATCCTCCTACGAGCAGTACTTC

V: TRBV5-6
size: -
D: -
J: TRBJ2-7
CDR3: CASSFDPGHSPYEQYF
DNA: TGTGCCAGCAGCTTTGATCCGGGACACTCCCCCTACGAGCAGTACTTC

V: TRBV4-3
size: -
D: -
J: TRBJ2-6
CDR3: CASSLERGTGANVLTF
DNA: TGCGCCAGCAGCCTCGAGAGGGGAACTGGGGCCAACGTCCTGACTTTC

V: TRBV6-1
size: -
D: -
J: TRBJ1-1
CDR3: CASRPLTVNTEAFF
DNA: TGTGCCAGCAGACCCCTGACAGTTAACACTGAAGCTTTCTTT

V: TRBV28
size: few
D: TRBD1
J: TRBJ2-3
CDR3: CASSFPAGGGTDTQYF
DNA: TGTGCCAGCAGTTTTCCCGCAGGGGGTGGGACAGATACGCAGTATTTT

V: TRBV20-1
size: many
D: -
J: TRBJ2-7
CDR3: CSAREELTLWDEQYF
DNA: TGCAGTGCTAGAGAGGAGCTAACGCTTTGGGACGAGCAGTACTTC

V: TRBV3-1
size: -
D: TRBD1
J: TRBJ1-4
CDR3: CASSQFATGATREKLFF
DNA: TGTGCCAGCAGCCAGTTCGCGACAGGGGCTACGAGGGAAAAACTGTTTTTT

V: TRBV19
size: few
D: TRBD1
J: TRBJ2-5
CDR3: CASSTTGGRETQYF
DNA: TGTGCCAGTAGTACCACAGGGGGCAGGGAGACCCAGTACTTC

V: TRBV27
size: few
D: TRBD2
J: TRBJ2-1
CDR3: CASSNRDYTYNEQFF
DNA: TGTGCCAGCAGTAACCGGGACTACACGTACAATGAGCAGTTCTTC

V: TRBV10-3
size: few
D: -
J: TRBJ1-4
CDR3: CAISESRDSTNEKLFF
DNA: TGTGCCATCAGTGAGTCGAGAGATTCAACTAATGAAAAACTGTTTTTT

V: TRBV3-1
size: few
D: -
J: TRBJ1-5
CDR3: CASSQARAYQPQHF
DNA: TGTGCCAGCAGCCAAGCCCGGGCCTATCAGCCCCAGCATTTT

V: TRBV11-2
size: few
D: -
J: TRBJ2-6
CDR3: CASSSPGRILNSGANVLTF
DNA: TGTGCCAGCAGCTCCCCGGGTCGAATCCTTAACTCTGGGGCCAACGTCCTGACTTTC

V: TRBV7-2
size: -
D: -
J: TRBJ2-2
CDR3: CASSLAGSGELFF
DNA: TGTGCCAGCAGCTTAGCAGGGTCCGGGGAGCTGTTTTTT

V: TRBV13
size: few
D: -
J: TRBJ1-1
CDR3: CASGGSVGGGGAFF
DNA: TGTGCCAGCGGAGGGTCCGTCGGGGGCGGCGGAGCTTTCTTT

V: TRBV4-1
size: few
D: TRBD1
J: TRBJ2-1
CDR3: CASSPRQGGDNEQFF
DNA: TGCGCCAGCAGCCCTAGACAGGGCGGCGACAATGAGCAGTTCTTC

V: TRBV7-6
size: -
D: TRBD1
J: TRBJ1-3
CDR3: CASSLGQGAGNTIYF
DNA: TGTGCCAGCAGCTTGGGACAGGGGGCAGGAAACACCATATATTTT

V: TRBV6-1
size: few
D: -
J: TRBJ1-1
CDR3: CASNRQKNTEAFF
DNA: TGTGCCAGCAACAGACAGAAGAACACTGAAGCTTTCTTT

V: TRBV20-1
size: many
D: -
J: TRBJ2-3
CDR3: CSARGRWGQTKYF
DNA: TGCAGTGCTAGAGGTCGGTGGGGGCAGACAAAGTATTTT

V: TRBV20-1
size: few
D: -
J: TRBJ2-3
CDR3: CSVLGARGANTQYF
DNA: TGCAGTGTGCTAGGGGCGCGAGGGGCAAATACGCAGTATTTT

V: TRBV5-1
size: -
D: -
J: TRBJ2-5
CDR3: CASSEAVDSKYQETQYF
DNA: TGCGCCAGCAGCGAAGCGGTGGACTCCAAGTACCAAGAGACCCAGTACTTC

V: TRBV20-1
size: few
D: -
J: TRBJ2-7
CDR3: CSAGGGGYEQYF
DNA: TGCAGTGCTGGGGGAGGGGGCTACGAGCAGTACTTC

V: TRBV5-1
size: many
D: -
J: TRBJ1-2
CDR3: CASSLVPVGGYTF
DNA: TGCGCCAGCAGCTTGGTCCCGGTGGGTGGCTACACCTTC

V: TRBV20-1
size: -
D: -
J: TRBJ1-4
CDR3: CSARAATNEKLFF
DNA: TGCAGTGCTAGAGCTGCAACTAATGAAAAACTGTTTTTT

V: TRBV11-2
size: few
D: -
J: TRBJ2-7
CDR3: CASSQGRPYEQYF
DNA: TGTGCCAGCAGCCAGGGACGGCCCTACGAGCAGTACTTC

V: TRBV5-4
size: -
D: TRBD2
J: TRBJ2-5
CDR3: CASTSGAGGLETQYF
DNA: TGTGCCAGCACGTCGGGAGCGGGGGGCCTAGAGACCCAGTACTTC

V: TRBV30
size: few
D: -
J: TRBJ2-5
CDR3: CAWSVGGIRETQYF
DNA: TGTGCCTGGAGTGTGGGAGGAATTAGAGAGACCCAGTACTTC

V: TRBV20-1
size: many
D: -
J: TRBJ1-6
CDR3: CSARGSGNSPLHF
DNA: TGCAGTGCTAGGGGAAGCGGGAATTCACCCCTCCACTTT

V: TRBV11-2
size: -
D: -
J: TRBJ1-6
CDR3: CASSLPPGLQVSPLHF
DNA: TGTGCCAGCAGCTTACCCCCAGGACTACAGGTCTCACCCCTCCACTTT

V: TRBV5-1
size: few
D: TRBD2
J: TRBJ2-1
CDR3: CASSLAPSGGSYNEQFF
DNA: TGCGCCAGCAGCTTGGCCCCTAGCGGGGGCTCCTACAATGAGCAGTTCTTC

V: TRBV5-4
size: many
D: TRBD2
J: TRBJ2-5
CDR3: CASSSPSGGTLQETQYF
DNA: TGTGCCAGCAGCTCCCCTAGCGGGGGGACTCTACAAGAGACCCAGTACTTC

V: TRBV20-1
size: few
D: -
J: TRBJ2-3
CDR3: CSASAGLRGTDTQYF
DNA: TGCAGTGCTAGTGCAGGGCTCCGGGGCACAGATACGCAGTATTTT